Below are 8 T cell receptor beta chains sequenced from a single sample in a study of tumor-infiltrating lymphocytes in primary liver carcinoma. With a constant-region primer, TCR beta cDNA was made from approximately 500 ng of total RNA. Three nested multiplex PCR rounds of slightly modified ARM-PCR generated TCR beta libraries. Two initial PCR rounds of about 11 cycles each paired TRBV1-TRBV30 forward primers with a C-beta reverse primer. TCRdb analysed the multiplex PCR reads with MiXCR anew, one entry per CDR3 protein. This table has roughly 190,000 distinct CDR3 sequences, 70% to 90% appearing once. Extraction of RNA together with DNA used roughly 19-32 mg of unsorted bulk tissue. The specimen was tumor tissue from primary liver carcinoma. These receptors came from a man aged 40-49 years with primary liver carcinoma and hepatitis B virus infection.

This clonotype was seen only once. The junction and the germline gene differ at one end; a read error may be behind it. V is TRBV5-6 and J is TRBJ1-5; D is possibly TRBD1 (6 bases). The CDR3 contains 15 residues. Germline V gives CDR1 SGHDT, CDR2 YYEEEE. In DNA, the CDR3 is TGTGCCAGCAGCATCTTTGGCAGGGGCGATCAGCCCCAGCATTTC. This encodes CASSIFGRGDQPQHF.

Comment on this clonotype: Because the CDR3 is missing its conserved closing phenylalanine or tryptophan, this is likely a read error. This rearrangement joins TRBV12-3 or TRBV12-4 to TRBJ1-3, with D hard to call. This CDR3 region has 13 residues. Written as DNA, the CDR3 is TGTGCCAGCAGTCCGCACTCTGGAAGCACCATATATTCT. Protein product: CASSPHSGSTIYS.

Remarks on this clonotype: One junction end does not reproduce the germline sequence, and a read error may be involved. The CDR3 is CANSYLDKGGYTF. DNA for the CDR3: TGTGCCAACAGTTATCTGGACAAAGGCGGCTACACCTTT. J is TRBJ1-2 and V is TRBV6-2 or TRBV6-3; perhaps TRBD1 as D (5 bases). There are 13 residues in the CDR3. The germline gives CDR1 MNHEY, CDR2 SVGEGT.

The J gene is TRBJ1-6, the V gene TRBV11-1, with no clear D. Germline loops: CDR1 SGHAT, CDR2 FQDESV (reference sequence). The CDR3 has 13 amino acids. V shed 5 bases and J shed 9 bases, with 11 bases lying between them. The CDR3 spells CASSLLLVSPLHF. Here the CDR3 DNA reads TGTGCCAGCAGCCTGTTACTGGTTTCACCCCTCCACTTT.

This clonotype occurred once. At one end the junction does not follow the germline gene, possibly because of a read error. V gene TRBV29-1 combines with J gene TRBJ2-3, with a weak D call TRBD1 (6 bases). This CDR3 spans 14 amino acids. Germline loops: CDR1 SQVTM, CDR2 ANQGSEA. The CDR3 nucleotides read TGCAGCGGGGGACATGGGGCGGTCACAGATACGCAGTTTTTT. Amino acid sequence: CSGGHGAVTDTQFF.

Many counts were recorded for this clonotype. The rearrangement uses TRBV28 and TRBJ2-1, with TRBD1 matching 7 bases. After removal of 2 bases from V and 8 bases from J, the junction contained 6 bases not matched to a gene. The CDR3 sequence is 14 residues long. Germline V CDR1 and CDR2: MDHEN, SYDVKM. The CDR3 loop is CASSLRLGGHEQFF. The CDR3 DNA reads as TGTGCCAGCAGTTTAAGGTTAGGGGGCCATGAGCAGTTCTTC.

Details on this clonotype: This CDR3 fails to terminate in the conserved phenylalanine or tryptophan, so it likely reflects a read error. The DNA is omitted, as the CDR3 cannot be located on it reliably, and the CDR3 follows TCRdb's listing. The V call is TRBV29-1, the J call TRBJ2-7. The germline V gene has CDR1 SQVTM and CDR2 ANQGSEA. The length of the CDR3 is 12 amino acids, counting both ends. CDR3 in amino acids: CSAGWGNHEEYL.

CDR3 in DNA: TGCATCCCCCGTTTAGAACCCAATGAGCAGTTCTTC. Residues: CIPRLEPNEQFF. The V and J genes are TRBV29-1 and TRBJ2-1; D remains ambiguous. The CDR3 sequence is 12 residues long. Germline V gene lookup returns CDR1 SQVTM and CDR2 ANQGSEA.